A single sample gave rise to the 10 T cell receptor beta chains below, sequenced in a study of cytomegalovirus exposure and HLA in healthy donors (dated by TCRdb to the late 2010s). Receptors were amplified or captured by the immunoSEQ multiplex PCR assay. For the multiplex PCR, a mixture combining 60 forward primers for TCR Vbeta segments and 13 reverse primers for TCR Jbeta segments was used. Not all clones reach the TCRdb copy of this immuneACCESS table, which keeps in-frame sequences only. Checked studies attribute under half of the gap to unresolved V genes and leave the rest unexplained. A total of fewer than 200,000 clones appear in this sample, approximately 67% of them only once. The top ten hold around 4.3% of the sample. Sequenced: PBMCs. The receptors stem from a woman aged 18-29 years in good health and CMV-seropositive.

The chain carries TRBV5-1 and TRBJ2-7, with 7 bases identical to TRBD1. Trimming took 0 bases from V and 5 from J; bases not matched to a gene: 8. The CDR3 is 15 residues long. Per germline, CDR1 SGHRS and CDR2 YFSETQ. In DNA, the CDR3 is TGCGCCAGCAGCTTGGATACAGGGGCCACCAACGAGCAGTACTTC. This gives the protein CASSLDTGATNEQYF.

The V and J genes are TRBV30 and TRBJ2-7; the match to TRBD2 covers 13 bases. J gave up 3 bases and V 1 base, and 3 bases lay outside the gene matches. Germline loops: CDR1 GTSNPN, CDR2 SVGIG (reference sequence). The CDR3 has 15 residues. CDR3 in DNA: TGTGCCTGGAGTGCCGGGACTAGCGGGAACTACGAGCAGTACTTC. Translating gives CAWSAGTSGNYEQYF.

This clone has more than one count but fewer than ten. This chain connects TRBV5-6 to TRBJ1-4; 9 bases agree with TRBD1. CDR3 length: 14 amino acids. V lost 4 bases, J lost 10 bases, and 8 bases stayed unmatched. The germline gives CDR1 SGHDT, CDR2 YYEEEE. Here the CDR3 reads CASSAGTGRGKLFF. The CDR3 DNA is TGTGCCAGCAGCGCAGGGACAGGGAGAGGAAAACTGTTTTTT.

The sample holds one count of this clone. The J gene is TRBJ1-1, the V gene TRBV30; D gene unclear. Trimming shortened V by 0 bases and J by 4 bases, and 18 bases separated the two germline ends. Germline CDR1 and CDR2: GTSNPN and SVGIG (reference sequence). The CDR3 has 16 residues. CDR3: CAWSVQPGFIGTEAFF. The CDR3 DNA reads as TGTGCCTGGAGTGTACAACCGGGGTTTATCGGCACTGAAGCTTTCTTT.

The V gene is TRBV28, the J gene TRBJ2-7; 10 bases align to TRBD2. Germline V lookup: CDR1 MDHEN, CDR2 SYDVKM. The trim removed 6 bases at V and 4 bases at J, leaving 9 bases unmatched. There are 15 residues in the CDR3. CDR3 region: CASSLLLAGNYEQYF. The CDR3 coding sequence is TGTGCCAGCAGCCTACTACTAGCGGGGAATTACGAGCAGTACTTC.

CDR3 nucleotides: TGCGCCAGCAGCGCCGGGACAGGGGGCCGGGGGTACTTGAACACTGAAGCTTTCTTT. Its protein is CASSAGTGGRGYLNTEAFF. The chain is built from TRBV5-1 and TRBJ1-1, with 12 bases that match TRBD1. Germline lookup yields CDR1 SGHRS and CDR2 YFSETQ. This CDR3 spans 19 amino acids. Germline trimming cut 4 bases from V and 0 bases from J; bases unmatched to any gene: 13.

The chain has TRBV7-2 and TRBJ2-7; D may be TRBD1 (6 bases). Germline V gene data show CDR1 as SGHTA and CDR2 as FQGNSA. The CDR3 sequence is 15 residues long. Trimming cost V 4 bases and J 3 bases, with 16 bases left between them. The CDR3: CASSSSGTRIYEQYF. The CDR3 DNA is TGTGCCAGCAGCTCCTCCGGGACAAGGATCTACGAGCAGTACTTC.

The chain carries TRBV6-1 and TRBJ1-5; the match to TRBD1 covers 9 bases. Per the germline V gene, CDR1 is MNHNS and CDR2 is SASEGT. The V and J ends lost 6 bases and 7 bases, in that order; junction bases with no gene match: 13. This CDR3 spans 16 amino acids. For the CDR3, the DNA is TGTGCCAGCAGAGAACAGGGGGCCTTGGGTCAACAGCCCCAGCATTTT. Translating gives CASREQGALGQQPQHF.

V gene TRBV5-1 combines with J gene TRBJ2-3, with TRBD1 matching over 8 bases. V trimming: 0 bases; J trimming: 4 bases; junction bases outside the gene matches: 10. Germline CDR1 SGHRS, CDR2 YFSETQ. This CDR3 spans 17 amino acids. The CDR3 nucleotides are TGCGCCAGCAGCTTGGGAAGAGGGTCAGGGGGCGCAGATACGCAGTATTTT. It yields the protein CASSLGRGSGGADTQYF.

This chain links TRBV5-1 with TRBJ2-7, with 10 nucleotides matching TRBD2. The CDR3 is 18 amino acids. The germline CDR1 and CDR2 sequences are SGHRS and YFSETQ. V dropped 5 bases and J dropped 6; count of bases not matched to a gene: 20. CDR3 sequence (DNA): TGCGCCAGCAGTTCGGTACCGGGAGGGGCTAGCGGGAGTCCCGAGCAGTACTTC. This gives the protein CASSSVPGGASGSPEQYF.